This TCR beta chain stems from a study of CD8+ T cells in alopecia areata. Trimming took 5 bases from V and 2 from J, leaving 21 bases between them. The CDR3 spans 17 residues. Germline V gives CDR1 PRHDT, CDR2 FYEKMQ (reference sequence). Study conclusions and caveats: Although TCR sharing was seen in mice, sharing across patients was less clear, possibly for HLA-related reasons.

Details on this clone: Its antigen is undetermined.

cDNA serving as the sequencing template came from extracted, reverse transcribed RNA. Measured with immunoSEQ multiplex PCR; TCRdb has only the in-frame clones, and not every one. The sample lists 90,000 to 130,000 clones; almost 60% were seen once. The sequenced material came from CD8+ T cells sorted from blood. The sequence derives from a human donor in good health. The chain employs TRBV13 and TRBJ1-2; D possibly corresponds to TRBD1 (6 bases). CDR3 protein: CASSEAGASALNYGYTF. The CDR3 DNA sequence: TGTGCCAGCAGCGAGGCAGGGGCGAGCGCACTCAACTATGGCTACACCTTC.